The clone carrying this T cell receptor beta chain was picked up a small number of times. As yet, its antigen is unknown. This entry comes from a study of T-cell memory formation after mild COVID-19. Study as a whole: There were largely donor-specific TCR clusters. Study results and caveats: Researchers report contracting CD4+ clones mostly in CM and EM, with CD8+ clones in EMRA. The study detected some responding clones in pre-infection memory, suggesting cross-reactive memory joined.

One entry per CDR3 protein results from TCRdb running MiXCR on the 5' RACE reads. The table lists roughly 180,000 distinct CDR3 sequences, around 10% of them singletons. What was sequenced was PBMCs or a T cell subset sorted from them (not recorded which). The TCR comes from a man between 18 and 35 years old who had mild COVID-19 (a few samples of this study predate the infection). Cell type and time point are not known.

The chain's CDR3 is CASSDRRRTDTQYF. Written as DNA, the CDR3 is TGTGCCAGCAGCGACAGACGTCGGACAGATACGCAGTATTTT. The chain carries TRBV6-2 or TRBV6-3 and TRBJ2-3; D is perhaps TRBD1 (5 bases). The V gene's germline CDR1 is MNHEY and CDR2 SVGEGT. V gave up 6 bases and J gave up 3 bases, with 13 bases separating them. This CDR3 comprises 14 residues.